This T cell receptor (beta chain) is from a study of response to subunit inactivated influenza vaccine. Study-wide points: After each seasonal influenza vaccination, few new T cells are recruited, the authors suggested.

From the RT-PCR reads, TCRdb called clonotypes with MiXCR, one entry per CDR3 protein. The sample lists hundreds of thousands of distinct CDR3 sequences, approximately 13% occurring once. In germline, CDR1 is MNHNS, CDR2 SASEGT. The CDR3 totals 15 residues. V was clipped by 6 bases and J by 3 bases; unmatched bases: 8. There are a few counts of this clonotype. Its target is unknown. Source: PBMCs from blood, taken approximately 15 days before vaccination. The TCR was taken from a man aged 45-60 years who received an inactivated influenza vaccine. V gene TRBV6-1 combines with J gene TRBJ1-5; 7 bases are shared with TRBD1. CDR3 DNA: TGTGCCAGCAGACGGGGAACAGGGGACAATCAGCCCCAGCATTTT. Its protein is CASRRGTGDNQPQHF.